The TCR beta chain described here comes from a study of shared clonotypes between healthy human individuals. Study details: Two women and a few men aged 18 to 49 served as donors. Study-wide results and caveats: A handful of donors had around 5.5% of their naive CD4 clonotypes in common. Larger richness was generally estimated for naive than memory subsets.

Details on this clone: Its antigen is not identified.

Data came from immunoSEQ multiplex PCR; TCRdb stores just in-frame clones and leaves some out. The sample contains roughly 1,500,000 clones, 95% to 99% of which appear only once. V shed 5 bases and J 10 bases; nucleotides not matched to a gene: 4. Germline V gene data show CDR1 as SGHAT and CDR2 as FQNNGV. This CDR3 is 12 amino acids long. V gene TRBV11-2 combines with J gene TRBJ2-1; 8 bases fit TRBD1. The sequence was obtained from a man aged 25-45 years in good health. Input material: naive CD4+ T cells sorted from blood. Sample subset: CD45RA+ positively selected. In DNA, the CDR3 is TGTGCCAGCAGCCCTCGGACAGGGGAGCAGTTCTTC. Residues: CASSPRTGEQFF.